This record covers a single TCR beta chain. Repertoires were generated with immunoSEQ multiplex PCR, while TCRdb's copy carries only in-frame clones and drops some. This sample has under 250,000 clones; 65% to 90% occur once, and the top ten carry more than 9%. The CDR3 is made up of 16 amino acids. Germline assignment: CDR1 KGHSH and CDR2 LQKENI. V dropped 5 bases and J dropped 6; count of bases not matched to a gene: 5. One Seattle source followed patients from active infection through their disease course. The sample comes from a study of blood T cell repertoires in COVID-19. The chain uses TRBV18 and TRBJ2-2; TRBD2 agrees at 14 bases. This TCR was recovered from a man aged 50 or older with COVID-19, enrolled during active disease. Sequencing input: peripheral blood. For the CDR3, the DNA is TGTGCCAGCTCATCGAGACTAGCGGGAGGGGCCGGGGAGCTGTTTTTT. It encodes CASSSRLAGGAGELFF.